This T cell receptor beta chain comes out of a study of cytomegalovirus exposure and HLA in healthy donors. PCR amplification relied on 60 Vbeta primers (plus 13 Jbeta primers). The protocol was immunoSEQ multiplex PCR, while the TCRdb copy is restricted to in-frame clones and leaves out a portion. Across 200,000 or so clones, the top ten clones capture 0.74% of the sample. V gave up 7 bases and J gave up 4 bases; unmatched junction bases: 1. The germline V gene encodes CDR1 LNHDA and CDR2 SQIVND (reference sequence). This CDR3 is 12 amino acids long. Concerning this clone: Its antigen is still unknown.

Study findings and constraints: Reported performance of the classifier showed diagnosis of cytomegalovirus status with high specificity and sensitivity. The study dropped some indistinguishable V segments, TRBV6-2 and TRBV6-3 among them.

This TCR was sampled from a boy between 10 and 17 years old in good health and CMV-seronegative. The source material was PBMCs. V gene TRBV19 combines with J gene TRBJ1-2; 9 bases align to TRBD1. Here the CDR3 reads CASMTGGYGYTF. DNA for the CDR3: TGTGCCAGTATGACAGGGGGCTATGGCTACACCTTC.